The next 20 T cell receptor beta chains were all read from a single sample in a study of OX40 agonist ivuxolimab in advanced cancers. TCRdb's copy holds only in-frame clones and misses some; the assay was immunoSEQ multiplex PCR. The sample includes 45,000 to 75,000 clones, approximately 83% seen only once; the top ten take around 1.6%. This specimen consisted of CD4+ or CD8+ T cells sorted from blood, obtained in a trial of the OX40 agonist ivuxolimab. Source of these receptors: an adult with an advanced solid tumor such as melanoma, head and neck, liver or kidney cancer.

This chain links TRBV9 with TRBJ2-3; unclear D gene. CDR3 length equals 16 residues. V was clipped by 0 bases and J by 3 bases, with 14 bases between them. The V gene's germline CDR1 is SGDLS and CDR2 YYNGEE. The CDR3 region is CASSVEAFRRTDTQYF. CDR3 nucleotide sequence: TGTGCCAGCAGCGTAGAGGCCTTCCGGCGGACAGATACGCAGTATTTT. Using reference TRBV9 and TRBJ2-3 for the parts outside the CDR3, the full variable domain is DSGVTQTPKHLITATGQRVTLRCSPRSGDLSVYWYQQSLDQGLQFLIQYYNGEERAKGNILERFSAQQFPDLHSELNLSSLELGDSALYFCASSVEAFRRTDTQYFGPGTRLTVL.

This rearrangement joins TRBV7-3 to TRBJ2-2, with 12 bases matching TRBD2. Looked up from germline, CDR1 is SGHTA and CDR2 is FQGTGA. Unmatched junction bases numbered 5, after V lost 5 bases and J lost 1 base. The CDR3 runs to 17 residues. In nucleotides, the CDR3 is TGTGCCAGCAGCGACGGGACTAGCGGGTTGAACACCGGGGAGCTGTTTTTT. This translates into CASSDGTSGLNTGELFF. Filled out from reference TRBV7-3 and TRBJ2-2, the complete variable domain reads GAGVSQTPSNKVTEKGKYVELRCDPISGHTALYWYRQSLGQGPEFLIYFQGTGAADDSGLPNDRFFAVRPEGSVSTLKIQRTERGDSAVYLCASSDGTSGLNTGELFFGEGSRLTVL.

The chain uses TRBV7-3 and TRBJ2-7; 13 positions match TRBD2. CDR3 length equals 16 residues. V dropped 5 bases and J dropped 5; count of bases not matched to a gene: 9. In germline, CDR1 is SGHTA, CDR2 FQGTGA. CDR3 sequence: CASSPGLAGALNEQYF. For the CDR3, the DNA is TGTGCCAGCAGCCCAGGACTAGCGGGGGCCCTGAACGAGCAGTACTTC.

The chain links TRBV4-1 to TRBJ2-7; the D gene is possibly TRBD1 (6 bases). The V end lost 0 bases, the J end lost 8 bases, and 17 bases lay between the germline ends. CDR1 is MGHRA and CDR2 is YSYEKL in the germline V gene. The CDR3 spans 15 residues. CDR3 in DNA: TGCGCCAGCAGCCAAGAAGGGGCAGGGGTGAAGAAGCAGTACTTC. Protein: CASSQEGAGVKKQYF.

The chain carries TRBV7-9 and TRBJ1-4, with 9 bases aligning to TRBD1. The germline V gene encodes CDR1 SEHNR and CDR2 FQNEAQ (reference sequence). The CDR3 is 14 residues long. V shed 0 bases and J 11 bases; nucleotides not matched to a gene: 4. Written as DNA, the CDR3 is TGTGCCAGCAGCTTAGCCGGACAGGGGAAGAAACTGTTTTTT. Residues: CASSLAGQGKKLFF.

The J gene is TRBJ1-1, the V gene TRBV29-1; no definite D call. Trimming left V 7 bases short and J 5 bases short, with 11 bases between. Germline V CDR1 and CDR2: SQVTM, ANQGSEA. This CDR3 contains 11 residues. CDR3: CSAGVGTEAFF. The CDR3 DNA reads as TGCAGCGCAGGAGTTGGGACTGAAGCTTTCTTT.

The rearrangement links TRBV18 to TRBJ2-7; D possibly uses TRBD1 or TRBD2 (6 bases each). Trimming cost V 1 base and J 6 bases, with 31 bases left between them. The CDR3 has 20 residues. CDR1 is KGHSH, CDR2 LQKENI, per germline. The CDR3 DNA is TGTGCCAGCTCACCACGGGGGGCCACAGGTCCGTTACCGGGATCTACCGAGCAGTACTTC. Residues: CASSPRGATGPLPGSTEQYF.

This clone was seen only once. The chain combines TRBV29-1 with TRBJ2-7; 10 nucleotides match TRBD1. CDR1 and CDR2 from the germline V gene are SQVTM and ANQGSEA. CDR3 length: 14 residues. With 6 bases clipped from V and 5 bases from J, the junction kept 10 bases outside the gene matches. The CDR3 DNA is TGCAGCGTCGCTCCGGGACAGGGGCTCGACGAGCAGTACTTC. It encodes CSVAPGQGLDEQYF.

The chain employs TRBV5-1 and TRBJ2-1; D ambiguous. CDR1 is SGHRS and CDR2 is YFSETQ in the germline V gene. CDR3 length equals 13 residues. Trimming took 0 bases from V and 6 from J, leaving 7 bases between them. CDR3 protein: CASSLAAANEQFF. In DNA form, the CDR3 reads TGCGCCAGCAGCTTGGCCGCTGCCAATGAGCAGTTCTTC.

The chain joins TRBV19 to TRBJ1-3; a weak D match, TRBD1 (5 bases). The CDR3 contains 15 residues. CDR1 is LNHDA and CDR2 is SQIVND in the germline V gene (reference sequence). Trimming shortened V by 4 bases and J by 0 bases, and 10 bases separated the two germline ends. DNA of the CDR3: TGTGCCAGTAGTAGGGGACCGATCTCTGGAAACACCATATATTTT. Translation: CASSRGPISGNTIYF.

This clone appeared a few times. The V call is TRBV23-1, the J call TRBJ2-7; weak D call: TRBD1 (6 bases). TRBV23-1 is noted as an ORF with a role that remains uncertain. V was shortened by 9 bases and J by 0 bases, with 15 bases between the two germline ends. The CDR3 is made up of 14 amino acids. The CDR3 DNA reads TGCGCCAGGCCCAACAGGGTTAGCTCCTACGAGCAGTACTTC. It encodes CARPNRVSSYEQYF.

The chain joins TRBV7-2 to TRBJ1-2, with D possibly being TRBD1 (6 bases). Germline values: CDR1 SGHTA, CDR2 FQGNSA. The length of the CDR3 is 15 residues. The V gene lost 1 base and the J gene lost 5 bases, with 14 bases spanning the gap. CDR3 nucleotides: TGTGCCAGCAGCTTAGTACAGTCAGGGGTTTATGGCTACACCTTC. Protein sequence: CASSLVQSGVYGYTF.

The gene calls are TRBV7-3 and TRBJ2-3; weak D call: TRBD2 (5 bases). The CDR3 length is 13 residues. Per the germline V gene, CDR1 is SGHTA and CDR2 is FQGTGA. The V end was cut by 0 bases, the J end by 8 bases, with 9 bases between. The CDR3 region is CASSLTEGSTQYF. The DNA for the CDR3 is TGTGCCAGCAGCTTAACAGAAGGGAGTACGCAGTATTTT.

This clone is medium-sized within its sample. This chain uses TRBV27 with TRBJ1-5, with 7 positions matching TRBD1. CDR1 and CDR2 from the germline V gene are MNHEY and SMNVEV (reference sequence). CDR3 size: 16 residues. The junction had 10 bases not matched to a gene; V was cut back by 5 bases and J by 3 bases. CDR3 amino acids: CASSTRQGPHNQPQHF. CDR3 DNA sequence: TGTGCCAGCAGTACCCGACAGGGACCCCACAATCAGCCCCAGCATTTT.

This clone was observed a single time. This specimen includes other DNA sequences encoding the same CDR3. CDR3 bases: TGTGCCAGCAGCCTTCTGAATGAGCAGTTCTTC. Its protein is CASSLLNEQFF. The chain uses TRBV7-2 and TRBJ2-1; D gene unclear. Per germline, CDR1 SGHTA and CDR2 FQGNSA. The CDR3 sequence is 11 residues long. The V end lost 5 bases, the J end lost 7 bases, and 6 bases lay between the germline ends.

This sequence joins TRBV30 and TRBJ1-2, with 10 bases lining up with TRBD1. Germline CDR1 reads GTSNPN; CDR2 reads SVGIG (reference sequence). V lost 0 bases, J lost 8 bases, and 9 bases stayed unmatched. The CDR3 has 15 amino acids. CDR3 in amino acids: CAWSVQRTGGRGYTF. The CDR3 DNA reads TGTGCCTGGAGTGTACAGCGGACAGGGGGAAGGGGCTACACCTTC.

This clone was seen just once. V usage is TRBV6-6 and J usage is TRBJ2-4; 11 bases map to TRBD1. The V and J ends lost 4 bases and 3 bases, in that order; junction bases with no gene match: 2. The CDR3 totals 15 residues. The germline V gene encodes CDR1 MNHNY and CDR2 SVGAGI (reference sequence). The CDR3 region is CASSWDRGNKNIQYF. DNA for the CDR3: TGTGCCAGCAGTTGGGACAGGGGGAACAAAAACATTCAGTACTTC.

V usage is TRBV5-4 and J usage is TRBJ2-5; 7 bases are a match to TRBD2. The CDR3 totals 16 residues. Germline V CDR1 and CDR2: SGHNT, YYREEE (reference sequence). V lost 0 bases to trimming and J lost 5 bases; unmatched junction nucleotides: 10. The CDR3, as DNA: TGTGCCAGCAGCTTGGGGGTCGGGGGGTATAGGGAGACCCAGTACTTC. It is translated as CASSLGVGGYRETQYF.

The chain recombines TRBV7-2 with TRBJ2-1, with 9 positions matching TRBD1. Losses at the gene ends were 1 base for V and 7 bases for J; bases not matched to a gene: 8. The CDR3 is made up of 16 amino acids. Per germline, CDR1 SGHTA and CDR2 FQGNSA. The CDR3 reads CASSLGRDRVKNEQFF. The CDR3 DNA reads TGTGCCAGCAGCTTAGGAAGGGACAGGGTGAAGAATGAGCAGTTCTTC.

This clone was seen once. A junction end diverges from the germline sequence, so it may reflect a read error. The chain combines TRBV6-1 with TRBJ2-3; no clear D. The CDR3 loop spans 13 amino acids. Germline V lookup: CDR1 MNHNS, CDR2 SASEGT. Here the CDR3 DNA reads TGTGCCAGCAGTGAAGTTGGGCCCCGAGGCGTCTGTTTT. Translating it yields CASSEVGPRGVCF.